This T cell receptor (beta chain) comes out of a study of T-cell reconstitution after alpha-beta-depleted transplantation in children. Germline CDR1 reads DFQATT; CDR2 reads SNEGSKA (reference sequence). The CDR3 length is 12 residues. Trimming took off 5 bases at V and 2 bases at J, with 6 bases between the two ends. Only a few counts were recorded for this clonotype. A library of TCRbeta sequences, prepared with unique molecular identifiers, was generated. A single record per CDR3 protein comes from TCRdb applying MiXCR to the PCR reads. In the table there are over 300,000 distinct CDR3 sequences, 10% of which are singletons.

This chain connects TRBV20-1 to TRBJ2-2; the D is unclear. Sequencing used PBMCs from the stem cell graft donor, obtained from the stem cell graft. The origin of this receptor is a human donor who donated a stem cell graft to a child with acute lymphoblastic leukemia. CDR3 sequence (DNA): TGCAGTGCTGGTCTAAACACCGGGGAGCTGTTTTTT. Translated, it gives CSAGLNTGELFF.